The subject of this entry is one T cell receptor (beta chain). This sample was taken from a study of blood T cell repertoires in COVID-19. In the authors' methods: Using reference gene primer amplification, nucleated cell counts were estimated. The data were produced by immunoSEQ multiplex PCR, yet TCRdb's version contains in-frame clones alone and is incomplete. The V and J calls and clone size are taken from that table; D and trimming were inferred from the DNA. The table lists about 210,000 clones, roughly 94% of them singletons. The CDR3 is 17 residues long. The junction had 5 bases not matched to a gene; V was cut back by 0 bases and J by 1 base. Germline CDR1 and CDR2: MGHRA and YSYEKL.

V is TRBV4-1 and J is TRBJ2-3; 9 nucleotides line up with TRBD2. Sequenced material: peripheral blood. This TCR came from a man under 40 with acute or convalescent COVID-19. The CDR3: CASSQDLAGGGTDTQYF. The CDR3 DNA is TGCGCCAGCAGCCAAGATTTGGCGGGGGGGGGCACAGATACGCAGTATTTT.